Included here is one T cell receptor beta chain sequence, with context. This entry is derived from a study of shared clonotypes between healthy human individuals. Study as a whole: Each donor contributed plates that comprised three CD4 naive, three CD4 memory, two CD8 naive and one CD8 memory.

Donors were healthy HIV-negative adults without recent acute infections or vaccinations. V was pared by 3 bases and J by 2 bases, with 10 bases between. The CDR3 loop spans 14 amino acids. The germline CDR1 and CDR2 sequences are SGHVS and FNYEAQ. Sequencing used immunoSEQ multiplex PCR; TCRdb keeps in-frame clones, though not all of them. In the table there are 2.5 million or so clones, around nine tenths of which are singletons. Source material: naive CD4+ T cells sorted from blood. Sample subset: CD45RA+ positively selected. The rearrangement joins TRBV7-6 to TRBJ2-5; D gene ambiguous. The clonotype comes from a man aged 18 to 29 in good health. The DNA for the CDR3 is TGTGCCAGCAGCTTGGGCCGGAAACAAGAGACCCAGTACTTC. Translated, it gives CASSLGRKQETQYF.